Below are 19 T cell receptor beta chains sequenced from a single sample in a study of cytomegalovirus exposure and HLA in healthy donors (dated by TCRdb to between 2016 and 2019). The method was the immunoSEQ multiplex PCR assay. Held by TCRdb, this immuneACCESS table contains in-frame sequences only and omits some clones. Under half of the omission traces to an unresolved V gene where checked; the cause of the rest is unknown. The table for this sample lists 150,000 to 200,000 clones; about 81% of them were counted only once. 1% to 1.5% of the sample is held by the ten biggest clonotypes. Sequenced input: PBMCs. These receptors were collected from a woman between 25 and 40 years old in good health and CMV-seronegative.

This chain joins TRBV28 and TRBJ2-7; 9 bases are a match to TRBD1. The CDR3 length is 15 residues. CDR1 MDHEN and CDR2 SYDVKM come from the germline V gene. V dropped 5 bases and J dropped 6; count of bases not matched to a gene: 11. The CDR3 DNA reads as TGTGCCAGCAGTCAAAGGGGACAGGGTACTTTCGAGCAGTACTTC. Translation: CASSQRGQGTFEQYF.

This chain connects TRBV7-2 to TRBJ2-7; the D gene is possibly TRBD2 (6 bases). Looked up from germline, CDR1 is SGHTA and CDR2 is FQGNSA. V was pared by 4 bases and J by 2 bases, with 15 bases between. CDR3 length equals 15 residues. DNA of the CDR3: TGTGCCAGCAGCTCCTCCGGGACTCCTCCCTACGAGCAGTACTTC. Residues: CASSSSGTPPYEQYF.

This clone was picked up a small number of times. V and J are TRBV1 and TRBJ1-1. TRBV1 is a pseudogene. This CDR3 region has 15 residues. The DNA of the CDR3 is TGCACCAGCAGCCAGTTCCCAAGTGGAGACACTGAAGCTTTCTTT. As protein: CTSSQFPSGDTEAFF.

The chain combines TRBV27 with TRBJ2-7, with 8 bases matching TRBD2. CDR3 length: 16 residues. After removal of 3 bases from V and 2 bases from J, the junction contained 9 bases not matched to a gene. Germline V gene lookup returns CDR1 MNHEY and CDR2 SMNVEV (reference sequence). The CDR3 protein is CASSFRYSGAAYEQYF. CDR3 sequence (DNA): TGTGCCAGCAGTTTCCGGTATAGCGGGGCGGCCTACGAGCAGTACTTC.

The chain carries TRBV6-5 and TRBJ2-3, with 9 bases lining up with TRBD1. Trimming cost V 6 bases and J 5 bases; bases outside gene matches: 6. The germline V gene encodes CDR1 MNHEY and CDR2 SVGAGI. CDR3 size: 14 residues. For the CDR3, the DNA is TGTGCCAGCAGCAGGACAGGGGTGGGAGATACGCAGTATTTT. Translation gives CASSRTGVGDTQYF.

V usage is TRBV5-6 and J usage is TRBJ1-6; possible D gene TRBD1, 5 bases. Germline loops: CDR1 SGHDT, CDR2 YYEEEE. The CDR3 runs 14 residues. V was pared by 5 bases and J by 7 bases, with 13 bases between. The DNA for the CDR3 is TGTGCCAGCAGTGGCACGGGGGAGAATTCACCCCTCCACTTT. It translates to CASSGTGENSPLHF.

The V and J genes are TRBV28 and TRBJ1-5, with D possibly matching TRBD1 (6 bases). V gave up 7 bases and J gave up 6 bases, with 10 bases separating them. Looked up from germline, CDR1 is MDHEN and CDR2 is SYDVKM. The CDR3 totals 12 residues. CDR3 sequence reads: CASKRGGQPQHF. CDR3 DNA sequence: TGTGCCAGCAAAAGGGGGGGTCAGCCCCAGCATTTT.

This chain uses TRBV2 with TRBJ2-5; 8 bases map to TRBD2. The J segment lost 3 bases and the V segment lost 5 bases, leaving 8 bases of the junction unmatched. CDR3 size: 15 residues. Germline loops: CDR1 SNHLY, CDR2 FYNNEI. CDR3 bases: TGTGCCAGCAGTTACGGGACTAGGGAAAAAGAGACCCAGTACTTC. It yields the protein CASSYGTREKETQYF.

This clone was picked up one time. The rearrangement joins TRBV28 to TRBJ1-6, with 7 bases matching TRBD1. CDR1 and CDR2 from the germline V gene are MDHEN and SYDVKM. V gave up 6 bases and J gave up 10 bases; unmatched junction bases: 12. The CDR3 has 15 amino acids. CDR3 nucleotide sequence: TGTGCCAGCAGGGCCGGGGCAGGGGGGCGCTCACCCCTCCACTTT. Translated, it gives CASRAGAGGRSPLHF.

The CDR3, as DNA: TGTGCCAGCTCCGAGCGTCGGCTTTCCTACGAGCAGTACTTC. It encodes CASSERRLSYEQYF. The chain carries TRBV27 and TRBJ2-7; D is unresolved. CDR1 and CDR2 from the germline V gene are MNHEY and SMNVEV (reference sequence). Trimming removed 8 bases at V and 1 base at J, with 15 bases between. This CDR3 comprises 14 residues.

The genes are TRBV6-1 and TRBJ1-5; 7 bases align to TRBD1. Germline V gene data show CDR1 as MNHNS and CDR2 as SASEGT. This CDR3 is built from 16 residues. V shed 2 bases, J shed 7 bases, and the junction held 11 bases outside the gene matches. The CDR3 DNA reads TGTGCCAGCAGTGAAAAGGGACGGAGACAGGGCCAGCCCCAGCATTTT. This codes for CASSEKGRRQGQPQHF.

The V and J genes are TRBV14 and TRBJ2-3, with TRBD2 matching over 12 bases. J lost 4 bases, V lost 0 bases, and 11 bases had no gene match. Germline V gene sequence: CDR1 SGHDN, CDR2 FVKESK. This CDR3 region has 19 residues. The DNA for the CDR3 is TGTGCCAGCAGCCAAGAGCCCGGGACTAGCGGGTTAAGGGCAGATACGCAGTATTTT. Protein sequence: CASSQEPGTSGLRADTQYF.

The chain has TRBV28 and TRBJ2-7; 11 bases match TRBD2. The CDR3 runs to 15 residues. The V gene end was trimmed by 10 bases and the J gene end by 1 base; junction bases not matched to a gene: 9. Germline values: CDR1 MDHEN, CDR2 SYDVKM. In DNA, the CDR3 is TGTGCCATCCTCGGGGGGACTAGCGGATCCTACGAGCAGTACTTC. Translating gives CAILGGTSGSYEQYF. Supplemented by reference TRBV28 and TRBJ2-7, the full variable domain reads DVKVTQSSRYLVKRTGEKVFLECVQDMDHENMFWYRQDPGLGLRLIYFSYDVKMKEKGDIPEGYSVSREKKERFSLILESASTNQTSMYLCAILGGTSGSYEQYFGPGTRLTVT.

This chain links TRBV7-2 with TRBJ2-5, with 15 bases fitting TRBD2. With V trimmed by 5 bases and J by 5 bases, 6 bases remained unmatched. This CDR3 is 16 amino acids long. The germline V gene encodes CDR1 SGHTA and CDR2 FQGNSA. CDR3 sequence reads: CASSPGLAGGGETQYF. The CDR3 coding sequence is TGTGCCAGCAGCCCGGGACTAGCGGGGGGAGGGGAGACCCAGTACTTC. The full variable domain, completed using reference TRBV7-2 and TRBJ2-5, is GAGVSQSPSNKVTEKGKDVELRCDPISGHTALYWYRQSLGQGLEFLIYFQGNSAPDKSGLPSDRFSAERTGGSVSTLTIQRTQQEDSAVYLCASSPGLAGGGETQYFGPGTRLLVL.

The rearrangement links TRBV14 to TRBJ2-2; 9 nucleotides match TRBD2. This CDR3 is 15 amino acids long. Germline CDR1 is SGHDN and CDR2 is FVKESK. V trimming: 4 bases; J trimming: 0 bases; junction bases outside the gene matches: 0. The CDR3 DNA follows: TGTGCCAGCAGCCTAGCGGGGGCGAACACCGGGGAGCTGTTTTTT. This translates into CASSLAGANTGELFF.

Only a few counts were recorded for this clone. V usage is TRBV5-4 and J usage is TRBJ1-6; 11 bases are shared with TRBD1. Looked up from germline, CDR1 is SGHNT and CDR2 is YYREEE (reference sequence). V lost 4 bases to trimming and J lost 7 bases; unmatched junction nucleotides: 4. This CDR3 spans 15 amino acids. CDR3 DNA sequence: TGTGCCAGCAGCCGTGGGACAGGGGGGAATTCACCCCTCCACTTT. Amino acid sequence: CASSRGTGGNSPLHF.

The chain's CDR3 is CASSLGLAGGSADTQYF. DNA for the CDR3: TGCGCCAGCAGCTTAGGACTAGCGGGAGGTAGTGCAGATACGCAGTATTTT. V is TRBV5-1 and J is TRBJ2-3, with TRBD2 matching over 14 bases. V shed 2 bases and J 4 bases; nucleotides not matched to a gene: 6. Germline V lookup: CDR1 SGHRS, CDR2 YFSETQ. The CDR3 has 17 residues.

This clone was observed once. The chain recombines TRBV18 with TRBJ1-2, with D possibly matching TRBD1 (5 bases). V was clipped by 2 bases and J by 2 bases, with 12 bases between them. Germline CDR1 reads KGHSH; CDR2 reads LQKENI. CDR3 length: 15 amino acids. CDR3 DNA: TGTGCCAGCTCACCAATCTTCAGGGAAAACTATGGCTACACCTTC. Amino acids: CASSPIFRENYGYTF.

The rearrangement joins TRBV6-5 to TRBJ1-6, with D tentatively TRBD1 (5 bases). The CDR3 consists of 14 residues. Trimming pared 6 bases from V and 5 bases from J, leaving 11 bases between. CDR1 is MNHEY and CDR2 is SVGAGI in the germline V gene. The CDR3 protein is CASSLTGDNSPLHF. The CDR3 region has the DNA TGTGCCAGCAGCTTGACGGGGGATAATTCACCCCTCCACTTT.